This entry features one T cell receptor beta chain sequence. Germline and junction disagree at one end, which may indicate a read error. The assay was immunoSEQ multiplex PCR, and TCRdb's table has in-frame clones only and misses some. This table has tens of thousands of clones, around 94% appearing once. Germline CDR1 and CDR2: SSHAT and FNYEAQ (reference sequence). The CDR3 totals 13 residues. These data come from a study of Tregs in tolerant kidney transplant recipients. The receptor's source is a human donor in good health. The specimen was CD8+ T cells from blood. The V gene is TRBV7-7, the J gene TRBJ2-1, with D tentatively TRBD1 or TRBD2 (5 bases each). This chain's CDR3 is CASSLEGHNEQFF. The CDR3, as DNA: TGTGCTAGCAGCTTAGAGGGGCACAATGAGCAGTTCTTC.